This T cell receptor beta chain was identified during a study of naive and memory T cell subsets. Two oligonucleotides, mixed equimolar, formed the beta constant-region primer covering TRBC1 and TRBC2. TCRdb redid the calling of the UMI-ligation and nested PCR reads with MiXCR, one entry per CDR3 protein. Of roughly 98,000 distinct CDR3 sequences detected, 7% appear once; the ten largest clones hold roughly 1.5%. In its sample, this clonotype was seen many times. Its antigen is not known. Study results and limitations: Findings for naive and memory subsets could not be checked against ground truth. Over 95% of naive TCR sequences appeared only once after error correction, unlike memory subsets.

The CDR3 extends over 12 amino acids. Germline assignment: CDR1 DFQATT and CDR2 SNEGSKA (reference sequence). Trimming took off 5 bases at V and 1 base at J, with 8 bases between the two ends. What was sequenced was central memory CD4+ T cells from blood. This chain uses TRBV20-1 with TRBJ1-1; D gene unclear. The sequence was obtained from a human donor in good health. This CDR3 is CSAHWGNTEAFF. The DNA of the CDR3 is TGCAGTGCTCACTGGGGGAACACTGAAGCTTTCTTT.